This T cell receptor (beta chain) is drawn from a study of blood T cell repertoires in COVID-19. Participants spanned ages about 18 to 90 years and resided in fewer than 30 US areas. Profiling relied on immunoSEQ multiplex PCR, and the TCRdb table lists in-frame clones only, not all of them. The sample has 250,000 or so clones; roughly 90% are singletons. CDR1 and CDR2 (germline): SGHNT, YYREEE (reference sequence). V lost 5 bases and J lost 5, with 10 bases in between. This CDR3 comprises 13 residues. Sequencing was carried out using PBMCs or T cells enriched from blood (not recorded which). This sequence originates from a man aged 35 to 55 who had been exposed to COVID-19. The rearrangement uses TRBV5-4 and TRBJ1-4; no clear D. CDR3 residues: CASRSENNEKLFF. The CDR3 coding sequence is TGTGCCAGCAGGTCCGAGAACAATGAAAAACTGTTTTTT.